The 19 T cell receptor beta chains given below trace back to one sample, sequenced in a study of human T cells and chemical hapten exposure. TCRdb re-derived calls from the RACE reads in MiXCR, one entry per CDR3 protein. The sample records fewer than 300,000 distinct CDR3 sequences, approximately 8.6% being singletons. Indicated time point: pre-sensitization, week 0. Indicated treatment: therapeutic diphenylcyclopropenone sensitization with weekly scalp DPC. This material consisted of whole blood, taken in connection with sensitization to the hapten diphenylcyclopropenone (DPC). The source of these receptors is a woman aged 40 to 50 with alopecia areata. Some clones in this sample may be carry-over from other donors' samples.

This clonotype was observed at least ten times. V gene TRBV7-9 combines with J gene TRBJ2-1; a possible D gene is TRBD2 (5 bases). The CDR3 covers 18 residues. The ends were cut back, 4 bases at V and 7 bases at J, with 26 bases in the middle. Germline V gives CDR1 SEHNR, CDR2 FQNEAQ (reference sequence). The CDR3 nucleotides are TGTGCCAGCAGCTGGGTAGGCCGGCGGGCCCAGAGTAGGAATGAGCAGTTCTTC. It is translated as CASSWVGRRAQSRNEQFF. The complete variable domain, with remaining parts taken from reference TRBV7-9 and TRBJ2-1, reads DTGVSQNPRHKITKRGQNVTFRCDPISEHNRLYWYRQTLGQGPEFLTYFQNEAQLEKSRLLSDRFSAERPKGSFSTLEIQRTEQGDSAMYLCASSWVGRRAQSRNEQFFGPGTRLTVL.

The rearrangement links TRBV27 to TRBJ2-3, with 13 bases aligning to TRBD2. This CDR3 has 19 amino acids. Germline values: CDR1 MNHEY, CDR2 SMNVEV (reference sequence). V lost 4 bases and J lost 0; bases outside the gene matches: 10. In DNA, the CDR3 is TGTGCCAGCAGTTCGCCTGGGACTAGCGGGACTGCTAGCACAGATACGCAGTATTTT. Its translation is CASSSPGTSGTASTDTQYF.

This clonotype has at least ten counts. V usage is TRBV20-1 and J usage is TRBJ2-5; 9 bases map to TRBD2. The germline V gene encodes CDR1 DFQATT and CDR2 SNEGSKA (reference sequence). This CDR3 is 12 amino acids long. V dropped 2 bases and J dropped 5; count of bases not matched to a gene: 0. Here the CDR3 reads CSARLAGETQYF. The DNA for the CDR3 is TGCAGTGCTAGACTAGCGGGGGAGACCCAGTACTTC.

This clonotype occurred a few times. CDR3 protein: CASSQDLSGTGINEQFF. CDR3 bases: TGCGCCAGCAGCCAAGATCTCTCCGGGACAGGGATAAATGAGCAGTTCTTC. V gene TRBV4-1 combines with J gene TRBJ2-1; 9 nucleotides match TRBD1. The germline gives CDR1 MGHRA, CDR2 YSYEKL. This CDR3 contains 17 residues. Trimming at V came to 0 bases and at J to 7 bases, leaving 10 bases not matched to a gene.

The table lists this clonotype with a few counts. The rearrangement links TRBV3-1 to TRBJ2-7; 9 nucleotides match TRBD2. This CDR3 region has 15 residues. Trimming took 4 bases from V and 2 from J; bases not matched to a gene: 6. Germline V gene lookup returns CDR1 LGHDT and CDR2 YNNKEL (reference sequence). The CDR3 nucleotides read TGTGCCAGCAGCCTCACAGCGGGAGGCCCCTACGAGCAGTACTTC. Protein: CASSLTAGGPYEQYF.

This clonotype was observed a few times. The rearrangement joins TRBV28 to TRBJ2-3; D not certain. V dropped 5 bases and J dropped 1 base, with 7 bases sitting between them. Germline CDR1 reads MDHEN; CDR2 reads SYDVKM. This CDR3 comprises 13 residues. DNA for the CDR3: TGTGCCAGCAGTCCAGACGGCACAGATACGCAGTATTTT. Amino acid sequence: CASSPDGTDTQYF.

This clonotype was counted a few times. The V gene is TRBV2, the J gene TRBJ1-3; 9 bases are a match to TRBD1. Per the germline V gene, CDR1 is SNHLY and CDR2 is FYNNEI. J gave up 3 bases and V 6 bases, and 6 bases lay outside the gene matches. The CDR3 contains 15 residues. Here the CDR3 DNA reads TGTGCCAGCAGCGCGGGACAGGGATATGGAAACACCATATATTTT. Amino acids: CASSAGQGYGNTIYF.

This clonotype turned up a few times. For the CDR3, the DNA is TGTGCCAGCAGCTCCCACAGGGGCGGGAATGAAAAACTGTTTTTT. This translates into CASSSHRGGNEKLFF. The chain recombines TRBV7-9 with TRBJ1-4; 7 nucleotides line up with TRBD1. CDR1 and CDR2 from the germline V gene are SEHNR and FQNEAQ (reference sequence). Losses at the gene ends were 4 bases for V and 5 bases for J; bases not matched to a gene: 7. The CDR3 extends over 15 amino acids.

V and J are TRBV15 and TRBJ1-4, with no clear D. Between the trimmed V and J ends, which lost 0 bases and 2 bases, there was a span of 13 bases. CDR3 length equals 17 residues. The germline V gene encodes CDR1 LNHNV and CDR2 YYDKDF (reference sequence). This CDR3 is CATSRDYGAGTNEKLFF. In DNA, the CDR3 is TGTGCCACCAGCAGAGATTACGGCGCCGGGACTAATGAAAAACTGTTTTTT.

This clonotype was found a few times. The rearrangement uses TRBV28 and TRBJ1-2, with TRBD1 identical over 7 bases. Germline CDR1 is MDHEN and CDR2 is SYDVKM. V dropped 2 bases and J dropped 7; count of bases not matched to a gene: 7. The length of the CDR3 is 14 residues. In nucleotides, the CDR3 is TGTGCCAGCAGTTTAGGGCTGAACAGGGGTGGCTACACCTTC. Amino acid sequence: CASSLGLNRGGYTF.

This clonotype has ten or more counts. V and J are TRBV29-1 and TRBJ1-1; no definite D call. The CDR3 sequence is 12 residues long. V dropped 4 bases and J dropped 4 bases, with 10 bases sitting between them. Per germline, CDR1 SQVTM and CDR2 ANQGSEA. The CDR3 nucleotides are TGCAGCGTTGGCGACCTGAGCACTGAAGCTTTCTTT. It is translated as CSVGDLSTEAFF.

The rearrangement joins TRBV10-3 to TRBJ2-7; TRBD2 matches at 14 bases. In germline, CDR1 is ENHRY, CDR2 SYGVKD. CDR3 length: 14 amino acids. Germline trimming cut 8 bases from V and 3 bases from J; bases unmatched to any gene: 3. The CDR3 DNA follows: TGTGCCATCGCCGGACTAGCGGGGGGCTACGAGCAGTACTTC. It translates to CAIAGLAGGYEQYF.

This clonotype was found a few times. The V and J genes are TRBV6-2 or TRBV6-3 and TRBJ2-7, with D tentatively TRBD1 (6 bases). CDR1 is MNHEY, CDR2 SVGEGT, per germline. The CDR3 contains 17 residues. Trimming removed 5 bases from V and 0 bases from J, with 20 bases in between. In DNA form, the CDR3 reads TGTGCCAGCAGTGGAAAAACCGGGACAATCTACTCCTACGAGCAGTACTTC. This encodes CASSGKTGTIYSYEQYF.

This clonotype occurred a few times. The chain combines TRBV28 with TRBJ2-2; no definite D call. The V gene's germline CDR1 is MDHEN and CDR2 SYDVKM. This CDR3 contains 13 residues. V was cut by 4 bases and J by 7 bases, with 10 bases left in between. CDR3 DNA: TGTGCCAGCAGTTCGTCCCTCGGCGGGGAGCTGTTTTTT. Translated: CASSSSLGGELFF.

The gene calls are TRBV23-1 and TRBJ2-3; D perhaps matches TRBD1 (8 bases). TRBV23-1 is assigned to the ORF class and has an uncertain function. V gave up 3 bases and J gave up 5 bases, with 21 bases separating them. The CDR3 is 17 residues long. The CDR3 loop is CASSHPKTGEGVDTQYF. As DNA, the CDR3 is TGCGCCAGCAGTCACCCGAAGACAGGGGAGGGGGTAGATACGCAGTATTTT.

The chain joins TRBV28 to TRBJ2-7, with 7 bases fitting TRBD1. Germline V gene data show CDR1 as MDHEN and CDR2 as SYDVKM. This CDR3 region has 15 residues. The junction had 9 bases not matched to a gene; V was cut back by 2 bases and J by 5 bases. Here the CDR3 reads CASSLQDRIKNEQYF. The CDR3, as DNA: TGTGCCAGCAGTTTACAGGACAGGATAAAAAACGAGCAGTACTTC.

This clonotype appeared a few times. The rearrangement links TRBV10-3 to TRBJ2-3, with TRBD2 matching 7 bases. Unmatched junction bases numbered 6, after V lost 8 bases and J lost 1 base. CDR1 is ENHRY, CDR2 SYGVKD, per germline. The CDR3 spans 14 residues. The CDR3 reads CAIGEGLGTDTQYF. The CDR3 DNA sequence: TGTGCCATCGGGGAGGGTTTAGGCACAGATACGCAGTATTTT.

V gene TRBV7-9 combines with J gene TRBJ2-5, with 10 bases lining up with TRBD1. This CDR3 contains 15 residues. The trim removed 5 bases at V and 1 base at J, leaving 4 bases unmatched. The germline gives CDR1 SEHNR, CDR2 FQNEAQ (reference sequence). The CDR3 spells CASSRTGGAQETQYF. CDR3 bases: TGTGCCAGCAGCCGGACAGGGGGGGCCCAAGAGACCCAGTACTTC.

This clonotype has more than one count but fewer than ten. CDR3 coding DNA: TGCAGTGCTAGGGGACAGGGTGGCCCCTACAATGAGCAGTTCTTC. Translation gives CSARGQGGPYNEQFF. The genes are TRBV20-1 and TRBJ2-1; the match to TRBD1 covers 9 bases. This CDR3 has 15 residues. From germline, CDR1 is DFQATT and CDR2 SNEGSKA (reference sequence). The ends lost 3 bases at V and 2 bases at J; junction bases unmatched: 5.